This T cell receptor (beta chain) was captured by sequencing in a study of shared clonotypes between healthy human individuals. Naive CD8 cells lacked CD45RO, underwent positive selection for CCR7 and left out terminally differentiated effector memory CD45RA+ cells. The data were produced by immunoSEQ multiplex PCR, yet TCRdb's version contains in-frame clones alone and is incomplete. The sample contains more than 2 million clones, just over 90% of which appear only once. There are 13 residues in the CDR3. The V and J ends lost 5 bases and 5 bases, in that order; junction bases with no gene match: 2. Germline V gene lookup returns CDR1 MNHEY and CDR2 SMNVEV (reference sequence). This clone occurred once. Other DNA variants within this sample encode the same CDR3.

Sequenced sample: naive CD8+ T cells from PBMCs. The chain links TRBV27 to TRBJ1-5; 8 bases fit TRBD1. This TCR came from a young man in good health. Some clones in this sample may be carry-over from other donors' samples. CDR3 bases: TGTGCCAGCAGTCCGGACAGGGATCAGCCCCAGCATTTT. It translates to CASSPDRDQPQHF.